This entry lists 23 T cell receptor beta chains sequenced from one sample in a study of cytomegalovirus exposure and HLA in healthy donors. PCR amplification relied on 60 Vbeta primers (plus 13 Jbeta primers). Data came from immunoSEQ multiplex PCR; TCRdb stores just in-frame clones and leaves some out. This sample's clone table lists tens of thousands of clones. What was sequenced was PBMCs. The receptors were gathered from a man over 45 in good health and CMV-seropositive.

This chain links TRBV5-1 with TRBJ2-2; TRBD2 matches at 11 bases. J was trimmed by 0 bases and V by 4 bases; bases with no gene match: 14. CDR1 is SGHRS, CDR2 YFSETQ, per germline. CDR3 size: 20 residues. The CDR3 DNA sequence: TGCGCCAGCAGCACCCGTGGAGTACTAGCGGGAGAGTCGAACACCGGGGAGCTGTTTTTT. This encodes CASSTRGVLAGESNTGELFF.

The CDR3 nucleotides are TGTGCCAGTAGTATTGAGTCAGGTTATGGCTACACCTTC. Amino acid sequence: CASSIESGYGYTF. The chain has TRBV19 and TRBJ1-2; no firm D call. V dropped 3 bases and J dropped 5 bases, with 10 bases sitting between them. This CDR3 contains 13 residues. Looked up from germline, CDR1 is LNHDA and CDR2 is SQIVND (reference sequence).

The gene calls are TRBV30 and TRBJ2-3; a possible D gene is TRBD2 (6 bases). Per the germline V gene, CDR1 is GTSNPN and CDR2 is SVGIG (reference sequence). V was clipped by 8 bases and J by 10 bases, with 22 bases between them. The length of the CDR3 is 13 residues. This chain's CDR3 is CAGGMGVGVPQYF. The CDR3 DNA sequence: TGTGCCGGGGGGATGGGCGTAGGGGTTCCGCAGTATTTT.

This sequence joins TRBV4-2 and TRBJ2-1; D is possibly TRBD2 (6 bases). The CDR3 contains 15 residues. The V and J ends lost 1 base and 2 bases respectively, with 9 bases between them. Looked up from germline, CDR1 is LGHNA and CDR2 is YNFKEQ. CDR3 DNA: TGTGCCAGCAGCCAAGTGGCGGGACCCTACAATGAGCAGTTCTTC. This translates into CASSQVAGPYNEQFF.

The chain recombines TRBV7-3 with TRBJ1-2; 8 nucleotides line up with TRBD1. CDR1 is SGHTA, CDR2 FQGTGA, per germline. Trimming at V came to 3 bases and at J to 4 bases, leaving 4 bases not matched to a gene. The CDR3 spans 14 residues. CDR3 in amino acids: CASSLDREGYGYTF. CDR3 bases: TGTGCCAGCAGCTTGGACAGGGAAGGCTATGGCTACACCTTC. The variable domain in full, with the rest retrieved from reference TRBV7-3 and TRBJ1-2, is GAGVSQTPSNKVTEKGKYVELRCDPISGHTALYWYRQSLGQGPEFLIYFQGTGAADDSGLPNDRFFAVRPEGSVSTLKIQRTERGDSAVYLCASSLDREGYGYTFGSGTRLTVV.

The rearrangement uses TRBV5-1 and TRBJ1-1; TRBD1 aligns across 9 bases. The CDR3 consists of 14 residues. Trimming at V came to 2 bases and at J to 7 bases, leaving 6 bases not matched to a gene. Germline V gene data show CDR1 as SGHRS and CDR2 as YFSETQ. DNA for the CDR3: TGCGCCAGCAGCTTACAGGGGGCAAGTGGTGAAGCTTTCTTT. Translation: CASSLQGASGEAFF.

The chain has TRBV5-1 and TRBJ2-7; D perhaps matches TRBD2 (5 bases). With 6 bases removed from V and 3 bases from J, the gap between germline ends came to 7 bases. This CDR3 is built from 11 residues. Per the germline V gene, CDR1 is SGHRS and CDR2 is YFSETQ. The chain's CDR3 is CASNEGYEQYF. The CDR3 DNA sequence: TGCGCCAGCAATGAGGGCTACGAGCAGTACTTC.

The chain combines TRBV5-4 with TRBJ2-7; no clear D gene. The length of the CDR3 is 12 residues. V lost 1 base to trimming and J lost 5 bases, with 7 bases between them. Germline V CDR1 and CDR2: SGHNT, YYREEE (reference sequence). The CDR3 spells CASSLSQHEQYF. The CDR3 DNA reads as TGTGCCAGCAGCTTGTCACAGCACGAGCAGTACTTC.

The chain uses TRBV7-9 and TRBJ2-7; D remains unclear. V dropped 4 bases and J dropped 3 bases, with 10 bases sitting between them. Per the germline V gene, CDR1 is SEHNR and CDR2 is FQNEAQ (reference sequence). CDR3 length: 13 residues. The CDR3 region has the DNA TGTGCCAGCAGCTGGCCCCCGAACTACGAGCAGTACTTC. This codes for CASSWPPNYEQYF.

The V gene is TRBV6-6, the J gene TRBJ1-5; possible D gene TRBD1, 5 bases. V was clipped by 6 bases and J by 13 bases, with 16 bases between them. The germline V gene encodes CDR1 MNHNY and CDR2 SVGAGI (reference sequence). CDR3 size: 12 residues. The CDR3 spells CASRNDDGGQHF. The DNA of the CDR3 is TGTGCCAGCAGGAACGATGACGGGGGACAGCATTTT.

In DNA form, the CDR3 reads TGTGCCAGCAGCTTATATGGAGGGCCAAACTATGGCTACACCTTC. As protein: CASSLYGGPNYGYTF. The rearrangement uses TRBV7-6 and TRBJ1-2; D remains ambiguous. The germline CDR1 and CDR2 sequences are SGHVS and FNYEAQ. V lost 2 bases to trimming and J lost 2 bases, with 12 bases between them. The CDR3 has 15 amino acids.

The chain uses TRBV29-1 and TRBJ1-2; 12 bases match TRBD1. Looked up from germline, CDR1 is SQVTM and CDR2 is ANQGSEA. The CDR3 contains 13 residues. Trimming removed 7 bases from V and 4 bases from J; junction bases left unmatched: 4. The CDR3 bases are TGCAGCGCACGGGGACAGGGGGCCTATGGCTACACCTTC. Protein product: CSARGQGAYGYTF.

This chain connects TRBV7-9 to TRBJ2-3; 8 bases map to TRBD2. Germline-derived CDR1 and CDR2 are SEHNR and FQNEAQ (reference sequence). This CDR3 region has 13 residues. Losses at the gene ends were 7 bases for V and 4 bases for J; bases not matched to a gene: 4. CDR3 bases: TGTGCCAGCAACCGGGGGGGGGCAGATACGCAGTATTTT. This translates into CASNRGGADTQYF.

The chain combines TRBV2 with TRBJ2-3, with TRBD1 matching over 8 bases. The CDR3 has 15 amino acids. CDR1 and CDR2 from the germline V gene are SNHLY and FYNNEI. After removal of 5 bases from V and 2 bases from J, the junction contained 6 bases not matched to a gene. As DNA, the CDR3 is TGTGCCAGCAGTTTCGACAGGGGAAACACAGATACGCAGTATTTT. Its translation: CASSFDRGNTDTQYF.

This chain uses TRBV29-1 with TRBJ1-1, with D unclear. Trimming shortened V by 2 bases and J by 0 bases, and 4 bases separated the two germline ends. The CDR3 loop spans 12 amino acids. In germline, CDR1 is SQVTM, CDR2 ANQGSEA. The chain's CDR3 is CSVESMNTEAFF. For the CDR3, the DNA is TGCAGCGTTGAATCTATGAACACTGAAGCTTTCTTT.

This chain links TRBV18 with TRBJ1-5; weak D call: TRBD1 (6 bases). Trimming removed 3 bases at V and 2 bases at J, with 14 bases between. CDR3 length equals 16 residues. Germline values: CDR1 KGHSH, CDR2 LQKENI. The chain's CDR3 is CASSPMGGAGNQPQHF. For the CDR3, the DNA is TGTGCCAGCTCACCGATGGGGGGGGCTGGCAATCAGCCCCAGCATTTT.

Concerning this clone: Additional DNA sequences in this sample encode the identical CDR3. This chain links TRBV7-9 with TRBJ2-7; 7 bases are a match to TRBD1. The V segment lost 5 bases and the J segment 5 bases; nucleotides outside the gene matches: 3. Germline loops: CDR1 SEHNR, CDR2 FQNEAQ (reference sequence). The CDR3 is made up of 12 amino acids. The CDR3 loop is CASSLTGDEQYF. In nucleotides, the CDR3 is TGTGCCAGCAGCCTTACAGGGGACGAGCAGTACTTC.

The chain combines TRBV30 with TRBJ2-4, with D possibly TRBD1 on 6 matching bases. Germline V lookup: CDR1 GTSNPN, CDR2 SVGIG (reference sequence). The CDR3 loop spans 14 amino acids. V dropped 3 bases and J dropped 7 bases, with 16 bases sitting between them. For the CDR3, the DNA is TGTGCCTGGAGCCCGGGGCAGGGGAAGAACATTCAGTACTTC. Translating gives CAWSPGQGKNIQYF.

This chain joins TRBV4-1 and TRBJ2-5, with a tentative D call TRBD2 (6 bases). The germline gives CDR1 MGHRA, CDR2 YSYEKL. The CDR3 is 17 amino acids. V was pared by 0 bases and J by 7 bases, with 21 bases between. The CDR3 protein is CASSQDGAGPPTGTQYF. The CDR3 DNA reads as TGCGCCAGCAGCCAAGATGGAGCGGGCCCACCAACGGGGACCCAGTACTTC.

DNA for the CDR3: TGTGCCAGCAGCTCCCAGGTTCTGGCAGGGGAGCAGTACTTC. Translating gives CASSSQVLAGEQYF. The V and J genes are TRBV7-9 and TRBJ2-7, with D tentatively TRBD1 (5 bases). CDR3 length: 14 amino acids. Germline V gene data show CDR1 as SEHNR and CDR2 as FQNEAQ (reference sequence). V lost 4 bases to trimming and J lost 7 bases, with 17 bases between them.

This chain links TRBV10-1 with TRBJ1-2, with 12 bases that match TRBD1. J lost 8 bases, V lost 8 bases, and 6 bases had no gene match. This CDR3 comprises 13 residues. In germline, CDR1 is WNHNN, CDR2 SYGVQD (reference sequence). The CDR3 region has the DNA TGCGCCAGCGGGGACAGGGGGCGGGGAGGCTACACCTTC. This gives the protein CASGDRGRGGYTF.

The DNA of the CDR3 is TGTGCCAGCAGTTTATCTGGCAGGAATGAAAAACTGTTTTTT. The encoded protein is CASSLSGRNEKLFF. The J gene is TRBJ1-4, the V gene TRBV28; D is uncertain. The V end lost 1 base, the J end lost 5 bases, and 8 bases lay between the germline ends. CDR1 is MDHEN, CDR2 SYDVKM, per germline. This CDR3 is 14 amino acids long.

The rearrangement uses TRBV27 and TRBJ1-1, with TRBD1 identical over 9 bases. The CDR3 contains 14 residues. Germline CDR1 reads MNHEY; CDR2 reads SMNVEV (reference sequence). Germline trimming cut 6 bases from V and 6 bases from J; bases unmatched to any gene: 8. CDR3 sequence: CASSPDRGIPEAFF. DNA for the CDR3: TGTGCCAGCAGCCCGGACAGGGGAATCCCTGAAGCTTTCTTT.